This T cell receptor beta chain was sequenced for a study of cytomegalovirus exposure and HLA in healthy donors. Study conclusions and caveats: Earlier analysis yielded a pattern in which most TCR beta V segments were productive about 90% or about 30% of the time. Sequencing likely produced, as an artifact, a cluster of highly shared sequence variants. In a later analysis, the majority of CMV-associated beta chains seemingly showed HLA restriction. One variant, a missense change in DCLRE1C, was linked in a later analysis to TCR beta V- and J-gene trimming.

The V gene's germline CDR1 is LGHNA and CDR2 YNFKEQ. Unmatched junction bases numbered 8, after V lost 0 bases and J lost 3 bases. The CDR3 sequence is 16 residues long. The PCR ran on 60 Vbeta and 13 Jbeta primers. Clones were sequenced by immunoSEQ multiplex PCR, and TCRdb holds only the in-frame ones, with some missing. The sample contains tens of thousands of clones, around 63% of which appear only once. As for this clone: Its antigen is unidentified.

The sequence derives from a young woman in good health and CMV-seronegative. The chain has TRBV4-2 and TRBJ2-7; 7 nucleotides agree with TRBD1. The source material was PBMCs. CDR3 coding DNA: TGTGCCAGCAGCCAAGATAACGGGTCAGGGGGCTACGAGCAGTACTTC. It encodes CASSQDNGSGGYEQYF.